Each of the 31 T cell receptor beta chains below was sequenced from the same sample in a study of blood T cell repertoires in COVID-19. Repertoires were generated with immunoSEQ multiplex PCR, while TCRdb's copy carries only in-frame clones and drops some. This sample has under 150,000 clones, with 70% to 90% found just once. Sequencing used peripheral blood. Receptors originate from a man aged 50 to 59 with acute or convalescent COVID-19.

This chain's CDR3 is CASSRAGTGNTYGYTF. CDR3 nucleotide sequence: TGCGCCAGCAGCCGAGCCGGGACAGGAAATACCTATGGCTACACCTTC. V is TRBV4-3 and J is TRBJ1-2; 8 nucleotides agree with TRBD1. The CDR3 extends over 16 amino acids. V gave up 4 bases and J gave up 4 bases; unmatched junction bases: 11. Germline values: CDR1 LGHNA, CDR2 YSLEER.

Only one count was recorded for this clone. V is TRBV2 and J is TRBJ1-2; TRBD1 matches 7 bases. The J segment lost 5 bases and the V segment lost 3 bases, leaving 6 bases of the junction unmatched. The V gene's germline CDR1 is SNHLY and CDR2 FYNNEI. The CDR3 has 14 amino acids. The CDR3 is CASSDQGQRYGYTF. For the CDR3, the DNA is TGTGCCAGCAGTGACCAGGGACAGAGATATGGCTACACCTTC.

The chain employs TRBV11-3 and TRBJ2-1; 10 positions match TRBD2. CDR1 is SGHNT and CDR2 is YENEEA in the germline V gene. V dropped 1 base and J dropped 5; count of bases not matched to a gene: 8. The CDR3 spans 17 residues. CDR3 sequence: CASSLALAGVTNNEQFF. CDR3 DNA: TGTGCCAGCAGCTTAGCCCTAGCGGGAGTTACTAACAATGAGCAGTTCTTC.

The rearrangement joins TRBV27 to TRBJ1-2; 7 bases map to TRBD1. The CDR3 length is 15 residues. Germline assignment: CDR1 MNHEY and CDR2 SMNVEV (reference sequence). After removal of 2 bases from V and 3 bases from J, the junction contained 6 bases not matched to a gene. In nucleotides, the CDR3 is TGTGCCAGCAGTTTACTTCAGGGGGGAGACTATGGCTACACCTTC. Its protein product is CASSLLQGGDYGYTF.

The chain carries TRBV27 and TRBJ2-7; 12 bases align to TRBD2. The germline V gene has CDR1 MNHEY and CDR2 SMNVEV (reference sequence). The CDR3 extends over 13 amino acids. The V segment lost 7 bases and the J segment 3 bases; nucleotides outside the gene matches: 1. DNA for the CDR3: TGTGCCAGCACTAGCGGGAGGGACTACGAGCAGTACTTC. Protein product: CASTSGRDYEQYF.

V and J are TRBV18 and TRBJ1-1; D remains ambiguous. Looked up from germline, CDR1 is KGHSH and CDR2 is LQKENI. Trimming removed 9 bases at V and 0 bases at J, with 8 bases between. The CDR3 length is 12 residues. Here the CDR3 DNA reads TGTGCCAGTCTTAATCTGAACACTGAAGCTTTCTTT. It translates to CASLNLNTEAFF.

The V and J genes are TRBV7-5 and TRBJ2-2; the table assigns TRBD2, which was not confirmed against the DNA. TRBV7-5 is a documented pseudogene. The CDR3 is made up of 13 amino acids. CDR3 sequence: CARSPPESRELFF. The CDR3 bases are TGTGCCAGAAGCCCCCCCGAGTCAAGGGAGCTGTTTTTT.

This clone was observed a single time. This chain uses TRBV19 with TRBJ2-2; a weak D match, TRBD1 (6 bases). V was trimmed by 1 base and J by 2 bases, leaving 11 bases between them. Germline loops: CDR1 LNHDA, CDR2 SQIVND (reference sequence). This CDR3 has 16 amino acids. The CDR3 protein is CASSIVGAHNTGELFF. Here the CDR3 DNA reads TGTGCCAGTAGTATAGTGGGGGCCCATAACACCGGGGAGCTGTTTTTT.

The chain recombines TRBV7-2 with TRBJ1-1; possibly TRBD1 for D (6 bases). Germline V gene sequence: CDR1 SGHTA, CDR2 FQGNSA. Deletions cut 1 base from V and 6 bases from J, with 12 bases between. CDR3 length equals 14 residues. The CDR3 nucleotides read TGTGCCAGCAGCTTAGTTGGGGGCAAAGCTGAAGCTTTCTTT. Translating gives CASSLVGGKAEAFF. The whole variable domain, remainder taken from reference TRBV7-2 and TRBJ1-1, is GAGVSQSPSNKVTEKGKDVELRCDPISGHTALYWYRQSLGQGLEFLIYFQGNSAPDKSGLPSDRFSAERTGGSVSTLTIQRTQQEDSAVYLCASSLVGGKAEAFFGQGTRLTVV.

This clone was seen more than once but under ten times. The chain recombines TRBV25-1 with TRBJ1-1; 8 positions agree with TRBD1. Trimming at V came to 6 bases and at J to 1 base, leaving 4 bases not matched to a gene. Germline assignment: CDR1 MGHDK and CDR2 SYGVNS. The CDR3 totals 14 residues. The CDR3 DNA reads TGTGCCAGCAGACCAGACAGGGGGAACACTGAAGCTTTCTTT. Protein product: CASRPDRGNTEAFF.

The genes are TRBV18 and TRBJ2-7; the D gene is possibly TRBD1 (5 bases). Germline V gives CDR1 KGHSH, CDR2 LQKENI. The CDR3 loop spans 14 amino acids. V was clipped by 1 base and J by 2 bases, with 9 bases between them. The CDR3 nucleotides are TGTGCCAGCTCACCACGGCGACAGCCCTACGAGCAGTACTTC. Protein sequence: CASSPRRQPYEQYF.

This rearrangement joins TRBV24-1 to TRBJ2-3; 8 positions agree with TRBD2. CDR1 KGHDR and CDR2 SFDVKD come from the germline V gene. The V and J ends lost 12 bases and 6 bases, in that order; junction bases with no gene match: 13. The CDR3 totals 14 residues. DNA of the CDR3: TGTGCCGTGACTAGCGCCCAGTCAACCGATACGCAGTATTTT. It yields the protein CAVTSAQSTDTQYF.

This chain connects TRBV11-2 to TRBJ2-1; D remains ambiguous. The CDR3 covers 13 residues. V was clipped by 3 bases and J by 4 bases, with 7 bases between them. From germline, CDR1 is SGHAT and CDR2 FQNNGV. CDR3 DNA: TGTGCCAGCAGCTTCCAGCGATACAATGAGCAGTTCTTC. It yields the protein CASSFQRYNEQFF.

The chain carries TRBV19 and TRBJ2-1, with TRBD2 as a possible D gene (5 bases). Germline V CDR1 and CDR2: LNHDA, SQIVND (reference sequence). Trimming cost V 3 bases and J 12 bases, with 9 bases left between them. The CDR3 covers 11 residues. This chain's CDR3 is CASSMKDLQFF. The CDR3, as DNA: TGTGCCAGTAGTATGAAGGACTTGCAGTTCTTC.

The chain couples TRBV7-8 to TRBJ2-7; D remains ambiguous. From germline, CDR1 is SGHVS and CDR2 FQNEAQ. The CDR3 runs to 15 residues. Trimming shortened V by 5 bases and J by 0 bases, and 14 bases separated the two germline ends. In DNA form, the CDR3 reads TGTGCCAGCAGCCCGGCCGGGTCCCTCTCCTACGAGCAGTACTTC. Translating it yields CASSPAGSLSYEQYF.

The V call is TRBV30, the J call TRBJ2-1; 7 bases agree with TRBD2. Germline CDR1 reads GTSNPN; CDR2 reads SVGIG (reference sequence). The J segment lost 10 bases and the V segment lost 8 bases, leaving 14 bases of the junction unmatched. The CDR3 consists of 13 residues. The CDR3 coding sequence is TGTGCCAGCTCTCTCCCGGGAGGTGTGGAGCAGTTCTTC. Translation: CASSLPGGVEQFF.

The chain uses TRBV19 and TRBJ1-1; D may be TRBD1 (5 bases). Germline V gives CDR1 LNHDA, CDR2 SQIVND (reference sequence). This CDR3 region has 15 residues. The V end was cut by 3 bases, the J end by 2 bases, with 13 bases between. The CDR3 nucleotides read TGTGCCAGTAGTATTTCGCGACAGATAAACACTGAAGCTTTCTTT. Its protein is CASSISRQINTEAFF.

CDR3 sequence (DNA): TGTGCCAGCAGTTTTCGAGGGAGCAATCAGCCCCAGCATTTT. Protein: CASSFRGSNQPQHF. V and J are TRBV28 and TRBJ1-5, with D hard to call. The CDR3 contains 14 residues. Looked up from germline, CDR1 is MDHEN and CDR2 is SYDVKM. V gave up 3 bases and J gave up 1 base, with 7 bases separating them.

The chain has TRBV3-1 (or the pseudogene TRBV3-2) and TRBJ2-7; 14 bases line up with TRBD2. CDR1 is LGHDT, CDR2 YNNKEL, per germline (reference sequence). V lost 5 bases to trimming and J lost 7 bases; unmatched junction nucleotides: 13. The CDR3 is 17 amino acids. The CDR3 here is CASSLYTGTSGSGEQYF. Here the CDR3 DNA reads TGTGCCAGCAGCTTATATACCGGGACTAGCGGGAGTGGGGAGCAGTACTTC.

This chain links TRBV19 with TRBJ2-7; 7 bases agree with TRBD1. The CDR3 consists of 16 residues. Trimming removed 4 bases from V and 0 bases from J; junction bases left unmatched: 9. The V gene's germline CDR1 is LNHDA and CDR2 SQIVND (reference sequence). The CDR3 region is CASSSYRQGHSYEQYF. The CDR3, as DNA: TGTGCCAGTAGTAGTTACCGACAGGGTCACTCCTACGAGCAGTACTTC.

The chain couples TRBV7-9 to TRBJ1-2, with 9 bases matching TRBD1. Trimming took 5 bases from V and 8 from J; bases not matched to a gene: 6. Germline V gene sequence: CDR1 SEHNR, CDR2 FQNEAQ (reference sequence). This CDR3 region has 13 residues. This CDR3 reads CASSLGQGYGYTF. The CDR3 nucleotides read TGTGCCAGCAGCCTGGGACAGGGCTACGGCTACACCTTC.

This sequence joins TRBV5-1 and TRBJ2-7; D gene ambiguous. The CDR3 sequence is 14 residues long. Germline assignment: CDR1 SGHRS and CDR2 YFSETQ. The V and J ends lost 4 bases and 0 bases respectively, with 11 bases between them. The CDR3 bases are TGCGCCAGCAGCCCCACACCCAGCTCCTACGAGCAGTACTTC. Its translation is CASSPTPSSYEQYF.

In DNA, the CDR3 is TGTGCCAGCAGTTTAGGACAGGGCCTATACAATGAGCAGTTCTTC. Translated: CASSLGQGLYNEQFF. The rearrangement links TRBV28 to TRBJ2-1, with 8 bases fitting TRBD1. Per the germline V gene, CDR1 is MDHEN and CDR2 is SYDVKM. V lost 2 bases to trimming and J lost 4 bases; unmatched junction nucleotides: 4. The CDR3 spans 15 residues.

The DNA of the CDR3 is TGTGCTAGTGGTTTGGTACTAGGACAGGATAATTCACCCCTCCACTTT. Its translation: CASGLVLGQDNSPLHF. The rearrangement links TRBV12-5 to TRBJ1-6; TRBD1 matches 7 bases. Germline V gives CDR1 LGHNT, CDR2 FRNRAP. CDR3 size: 16 residues. After removal of 0 bases from V and 5 bases from J, the junction contained 4 bases not matched to a gene.

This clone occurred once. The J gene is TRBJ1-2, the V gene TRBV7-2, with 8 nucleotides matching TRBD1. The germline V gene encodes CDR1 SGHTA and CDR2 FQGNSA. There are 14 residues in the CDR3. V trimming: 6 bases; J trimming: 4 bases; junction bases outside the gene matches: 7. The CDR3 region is CASRPGQGVYGYTF. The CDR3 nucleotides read TGTGCCAGCAGACCCGGACAGGGTGTCTATGGCTACACCTTC.

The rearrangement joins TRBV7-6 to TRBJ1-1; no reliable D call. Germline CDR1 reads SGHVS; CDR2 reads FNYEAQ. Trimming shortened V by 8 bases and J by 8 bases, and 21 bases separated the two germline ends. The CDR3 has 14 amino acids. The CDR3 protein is CASRDRIGAGEAFF. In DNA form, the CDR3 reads TGTGCCAGCCGTGACCGTATTGGAGCTGGAGAAGCTTTCTTT.

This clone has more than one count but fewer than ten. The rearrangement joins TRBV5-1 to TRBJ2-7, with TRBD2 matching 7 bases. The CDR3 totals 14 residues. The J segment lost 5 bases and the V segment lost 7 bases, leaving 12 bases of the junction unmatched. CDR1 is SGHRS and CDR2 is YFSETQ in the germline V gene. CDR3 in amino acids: CASDQGGGTHEQYF. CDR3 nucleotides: TGCGCCAGCGACCAAGGCGGGGGAACGCACGAGCAGTACTTC.

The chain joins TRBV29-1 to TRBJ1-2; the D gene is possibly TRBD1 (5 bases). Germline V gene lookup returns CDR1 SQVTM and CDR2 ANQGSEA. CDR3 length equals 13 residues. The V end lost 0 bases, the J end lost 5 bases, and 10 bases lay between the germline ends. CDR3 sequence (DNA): TGCAGCGTTGAAGAATCAGGGCCGTATGGCTACACCTTC. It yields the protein CSVEESGPYGYTF.

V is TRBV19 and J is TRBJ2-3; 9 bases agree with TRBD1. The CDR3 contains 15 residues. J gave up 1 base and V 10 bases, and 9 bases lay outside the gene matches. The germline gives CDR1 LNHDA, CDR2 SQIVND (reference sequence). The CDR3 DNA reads TGTGCCACCCGGGCCCGGGACAGGGGCACAGATACGCAGTATTTT. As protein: CATRARDRGTDTQYF.

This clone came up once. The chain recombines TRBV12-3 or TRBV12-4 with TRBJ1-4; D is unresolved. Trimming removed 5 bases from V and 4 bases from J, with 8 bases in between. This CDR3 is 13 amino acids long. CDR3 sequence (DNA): TGTGCCAGCAGTCAACAGTTTAATGAAAAACTGTTTTTT. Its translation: CASSQQFNEKLFF.

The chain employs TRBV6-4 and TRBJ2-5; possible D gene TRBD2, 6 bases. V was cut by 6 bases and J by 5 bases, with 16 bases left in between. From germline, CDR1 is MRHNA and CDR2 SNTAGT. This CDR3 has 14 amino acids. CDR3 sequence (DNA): TGTGCCAGCAGGAAACTGCTAGCGTTTGAGACCCAGTACTTC. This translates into CASRKLLAFETQYF.